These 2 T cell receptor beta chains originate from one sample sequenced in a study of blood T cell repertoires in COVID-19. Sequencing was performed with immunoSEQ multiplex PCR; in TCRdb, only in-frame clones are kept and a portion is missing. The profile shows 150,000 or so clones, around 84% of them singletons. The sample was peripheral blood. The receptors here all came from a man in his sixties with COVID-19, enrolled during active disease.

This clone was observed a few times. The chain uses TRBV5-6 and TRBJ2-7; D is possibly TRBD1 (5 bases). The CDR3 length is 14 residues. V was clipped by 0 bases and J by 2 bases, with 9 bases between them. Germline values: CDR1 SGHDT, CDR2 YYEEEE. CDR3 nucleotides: TGTGCCAGCAGCTTGGTACAGGACACCTACGAGCAGTACTTC. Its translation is CASSLVQDTYEQYF.

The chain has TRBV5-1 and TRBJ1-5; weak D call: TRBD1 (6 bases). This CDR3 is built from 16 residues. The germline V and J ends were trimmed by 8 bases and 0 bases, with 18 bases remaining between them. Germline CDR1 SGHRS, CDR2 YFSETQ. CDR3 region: CASGGTGFFSNQPQHF. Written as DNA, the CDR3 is TGCGCCAGTGGGGGAACAGGGTTCTTTAGCAATCAGCCCCAGCATTTT.